This T cell receptor (beta chain) came from a study of T cells expressing NK-cell markers. Study-level information: Sorted CD3+CD56-NKG2C+, CD3+CD56+NKG2C- and CD3+CD56+NKG2C+ T cells were the source of the TCR beta repertoires. Seven of the eight sequenced donors were classified as HCMV-seropositive, and one was classified as seronegative.

CDR3 size: 13 residues. CDR1 MNHEY and CDR2 SVGEGT come from the germline V gene. Overall study results and limits: Top CD8+ clonotypes included the dominant CD3+CD56+NKG2C+ clonotypes in roughly 6 donors.

Turning to this clonotype: Its antigen is still unknown.

5'RACE template switching built TCR beta cDNA with unique molecular identifiers. One entry per CDR3 protein, without DNA, is what TCRdb gives after re-calling the 5' RACE reads. Its table records about 410,000 distinct CDR3 sequences. The sequence came from a woman aged 50 to 60 in good health. The V call is TRBV6-2 or TRBV6-3, the J call TRBJ1-2. Sequencing used blood T cells: a sorted CD56 or NKG2C T cell subset, CD4+ or CD8+ T cells, or bulk PBMC T cells (not recorded which). The CDR3 loop is CASSYWTSVGYTF.